This section outlines one T cell receptor beta chain sequence together with its context. Its matching antigen is unknown. Germline CDR1 is WNHNN and CDR2 is SYGVQD (reference sequence). The CDR3 runs 15 residues. The V and J ends lost 6 bases and 4 bases, in that order; junction bases with no gene match: 8. The data derive from a study of breast tumors, draining lymph nodes, adjacent tissues. Axillary draining lymph nodes of breast cancer patients supplied the node samples. TCRdb reanalysed the multiplex PCR reads using MiXCR and keeps one entry per CDR3 protein. The sample holds over 130,000 distinct CDR3 sequences; roughly 33% are singletons and the top ten take roughly 2.3%. Study-level points and caveats: Data fit most tumor T cells coming from lymph node, expanding in tumor.

Sequenced sample: axillary lymph node tissue. The chain links TRBV10-1 to TRBJ2-1; TRBD2 matches 8 bases. The sequence came from a female donor with breast cancer. Some clones in this sample may be carry-over from other donors' samples. CDR3 sequence reads: CASSRLASLYNEQFF. The DNA of the CDR3 is TGCGCCAGCAGCCGACTAGCGTCTCTATACAATGAGCAGTTCTTC.